This TCR beta chain was retrieved from a study of CD8+ T cells in alopecia areata. At the level of the study: The study gave treated patients oral tofacitinib at 5 to 10 mg twice daily.

Turning to this clone: Its specificity is not known.

Findings and caveats of the study: Lesional scalp displayed greater clonality than normal scalp, most notably in alopecia totalis/universalis. Relative to mice, TCR sharing across patients was less clear, a difference possibly HLA-related.

The CDR3 length is 13 residues. Germline CDR1 is MNHEY and CDR2 is SVGAGI. V lost 7 bases, J lost 1 base, and 10 bases lay in between. Investigators isolated RNA and reverse transcribed it into cDNA to act as the sequencing template. The table came from immunoSEQ multiplex PCR; TCRdb's copy has only in-frame clones and leaves some out. Of roughly 250,000 clones in the sample, approximately 61% were seen once. Sequenced here: CD4+ T cells sorted from blood, sampled at week 0. The clonotype comes from a human donor with alopecia areata. The genes are TRBV6-5 and TRBJ1-2, with D unresolved. The chain's CDR3 is CASKWQRNYGYTF. Written as DNA, the CDR3 is TGTGCCAGCAAGTGGCAACGTAACTATGGCTACACCTTC.